Each of the 29 T cell receptor beta chains below was sequenced from the same sample in a study of blood T cell repertoires in COVID-19. Data came from immunoSEQ multiplex PCR; TCRdb stores just in-frame clones and leaves some out. The sample shows approximately 130,000 clones, 60% to 85% of them seen only once. Sequences were obtained from peripheral blood. These receptors originate from a man older than 75 with acute or convalescent COVID-19.

The chain couples TRBV13 to TRBJ2-7; D is uncertain. CDR1 and CDR2 from the germline V gene are PRHDT and FYEKMQ (reference sequence). V was clipped by 5 bases and J by 1 base, with 3 bases between them. This CDR3 is 11 amino acids long. DNA of the CDR3: TGTGCCAGCAGCCAATCCTACGAGCAGTACTTC. This codes for CASSQSYEQYF.

The rearrangement uses TRBV5-1 and TRBJ2-5, with D unclear. Germline CDR1 and CDR2: SGHRS and YFSETQ. CDR3 length equals 14 residues. The V end was cut by 0 bases, the J end by 2 bases, with 8 bases between. CDR3 protein: CASSLASGQETQYF. Here the CDR3 DNA reads TGCGCCAGCAGCTTGGCGTCGGGTCAAGAGACCCAGTACTTC.

The chain has TRBV2 and TRBJ2-5; 8 nucleotides match TRBD1. The CDR3 totals 14 residues. CDR1 is SNHLY, CDR2 FYNNEI, per germline. With 4 bases clipped from V and 4 bases from J, the junction kept 5 bases outside the gene matches. This CDR3 reads CASSVGDRGETQYF. CDR3 nucleotide sequence: TGTGCCAGCAGTGTGGGAGACAGGGGAGAGACCCAGTACTTC.

CDR3 sequence reads: CASSLSRGVEAFF. In DNA, the CDR3 is TGTGCCAGCAGTTTATCCCGGGGGGTTGAAGCTTTCTTT. V and J are TRBV27 and TRBJ1-1; perhaps TRBD1 as D (5 bases). V was trimmed by 0 bases and J by 7 bases, leaving 9 bases between them. Germline V gives CDR1 MNHEY, CDR2 SMNVEV (reference sequence). CDR3 size: 13 residues.

V and J are TRBV5-1 and TRBJ2-1; D perhaps matches TRBD1 (6 bases). Trimming cost V 0 bases and J 0 bases, with 10 bases left between them. The CDR3 has 16 residues. Germline V gene sequence: CDR1 SGHRS, CDR2 YFSETQ. The CDR3 nucleotides read TGCGCCAGCAGCTTGGCCGTGGGGGCCTCCTACAATGAGCAGTTCTTC. This sequence encodes CASSLAVGASYNEQFF.

This clone was observed a handful of times. The V call is TRBV21-1, the J call TRBJ1-4; the D call of TRBD1 is as the table states it, not checked on the DNA. TRBV21-1 corresponds to a pseudogene. The CDR3 has 20 residues. Written as DNA, the CDR3 is TGTGCCAGCAGCAAAGGAGATACAGGGGGATCGGCAACTTCTAATGAAAAACTGTTTTTT. Protein sequence: CASSKGDTGGSATSNEKLFF.

The chain carries TRBV24-1 and TRBJ1-3, with D possibly TRBD1 on 5 matching bases. Looked up from germline, CDR1 is KGHDR and CDR2 is SFDVKD. Trimming shortened V by 7 bases and J by 3 bases, and 18 bases separated the two germline ends. CDR3 length: 16 residues. The CDR3 spells CATRLQESNFGNTIYF. The CDR3 nucleotides read TGTGCCACCAGACTACAGGAATCGAACTTTGGAAACACCATATATTTT.

This chain joins TRBV5-6 and TRBJ1-1; 7 positions agree with TRBD1. The CDR3 extends over 17 amino acids. Losses at the gene ends were 4 bases for V and 1 base for J; bases not matched to a gene: 13. The V gene's germline CDR1 is SGHDT and CDR2 YYEEEE. The CDR3 sequence is CASSPDRGRGWNTEAFF. CDR3 coding DNA: TGTGCCAGCAGCCCCGATCGGGGCAGGGGGTGGAACACTGAAGCTTTCTTT.

This clone was counted a few times. This sequence joins TRBV6-2 or TRBV6-3 and TRBJ1-5, with TRBD1 matching over 7 bases. The length of the CDR3 is 16 residues. Germline V lookup: CDR1 MNHEY, CDR2 SVGEGT. The V and J ends lost 6 bases and 4 bases, in that order; junction bases with no gene match: 12. The CDR3: CASSKVFGTENQPQHF. The CDR3 bases are TGTGCCAGCAGCAAAGTCTTCGGGACAGAGAATCAGCCCCAGCATTTT.

This clone came up many times. CDR3 sequence reads: CASSLDLGELFF. CDR3 DNA sequence: TGTGCCAGCAGCTTAGATCTCGGGGAGCTGTTTTTT. V and J are TRBV7-2 and TRBJ2-2; D is ambiguous. Germline CDR1 SGHTA, CDR2 FQGNSA. The CDR3 contains 12 residues. V shed 1 base and J shed 7 bases, with 4 bases lying between them.

J is TRBJ1-1 and V is TRBV18; a possible D gene is TRBD1 (5 bases). CDR3 length equals 13 residues. Trimming removed 3 bases at V and 5 bases at J, with 10 bases between. CDR1 is KGHSH, CDR2 LQKENI, per germline. The CDR3 DNA reads TGTGCCAGCTCACCGTCTGGGGGGACTGAAGCTTTCTTT. This sequence encodes CASSPSGGTEAFF.

This sequence joins TRBV3-1 (or the pseudogene TRBV3-2) and TRBJ2-2; maybe TRBD2 (7 bases). The CDR3 extends over 14 amino acids. V dropped 8 bases and J dropped 5 bases, with 15 bases sitting between them. The germline V gene has CDR1 LGHDT and CDR2 YNNKEL (reference sequence). The chain's CDR3 is CASSGGGYTGELFF. The DNA of the CDR3 is TGTGCCAGCTCGGGCGGGGGCTATACCGGGGAGCTGTTTTTT.

V is TRBV9 and J is TRBJ2-3; D possibly corresponds to TRBD1 (6 bases). Trimming stripped 6 bases from V and 0 bases from J, with 11 bases between. This CDR3 spans 14 amino acids. Looked up from germline, CDR1 is SGDLS and CDR2 is YYNGEE. The CDR3: CASTEDSSTDTQYF. CDR3 bases: TGTGCCAGCACCGAGGACAGCAGCACAGATACGCAGTATTTT.

This chain links TRBV19 with TRBJ1-2; no definite D call. V gave up 4 bases and J gave up 8 bases, with 14 bases separating them. The CDR3 runs 13 residues. Germline CDR1 LNHDA, CDR2 SQIVND (reference sequence). The CDR3 DNA is TGTGCCAGTAGTACCGGACGGAGGGAAGGCTACACCTTC. It is translated as CASSTGRREGYTF. The whole variable domain, filled in from reference TRBV19 and TRBJ1-2, reads DGGITQSPKYLFRKEGQNVTLSCEQNLNHDAMYWYRQDPGQGLRLIYYSQIVNDFQKGDIAEGYSVSREKKESFPLTVTSAQKNPTAFYLCASSTGRREGYTFGSGTRLTVV.

The chain recombines TRBV18 with TRBJ2-1, with D possibly TRBD1 on 6 matching bases. Trimming removed 3 bases at V and 14 bases at J, with 14 bases between. CDR3 length equals 12 residues. The V gene's germline CDR1 is KGHSH and CDR2 LQKENI. The CDR3 loop reads CASSPTRDTEFF. The CDR3 region has the DNA TGTGCCAGCTCACCGACCCGGGACACCGAGTTCTTC.

As concerns this clone: A much larger clone lies a single base off, so this may be a read error. The V call is TRBV2, the J call TRBJ1-5; 7 positions match TRBD1. The CDR3 sequence is 13 residues long. Germline V CDR1 and CDR2: SNHLY, FYNNEI. V shed 5 bases and J 5 bases; nucleotides not matched to a gene: 3. The CDR3 reads CASSLDRDQPQHF. The CDR3 coding sequence is TGTGCCAGCAGTCTCGACAGGGATCAGCCCCAGCATTTT.

Here the CDR3 reads CASSWTGETEQYF. The CDR3 DNA reads as TGTGCCAGCAGTTGGACAGGGGAAACCGAGCAGTACTTC. V and J are TRBV7-9 and TRBJ2-7, with 9 bases lining up with TRBD1. V trimming: 6 bases; J trimming: 6 bases; junction bases outside the gene matches: 6. This CDR3 spans 13 amino acids. From germline, CDR1 is SEHNR and CDR2 FQNEAQ (reference sequence).

V and J are TRBV4-2 and TRBJ1-1, with D possibly being TRBD1 (5 bases). CDR3 size: 16 residues. CDR1 LGHNA and CDR2 YNFKEQ come from the germline V gene. Trimming took 4 bases from V and 3 from J, leaving 18 bases between them. The CDR3 region is CASSLAARVMDTEAFF. The CDR3 region has the DNA TGTGCCAGCAGCCTGGCAGCCAGGGTCATGGACACTGAAGCTTTCTTT.

This clone was picked up one time. The gene calls are TRBV5-8 and TRBJ1-2; D possibly corresponds to TRBD1 (6 bases). There are 14 residues in the CDR3. Between the trimmed V and J ends, which lost 5 bases and 6 bases, there was a span of 17 bases. Looked up from germline, CDR1 is SGHTS and CDR2 is YDEGEE. CDR3 sequence reads: CASRTGGAHDGYTF. For the CDR3, the DNA is TGTGCCAGCAGGACCGGGGGGGCGCATGATGGCTACACCTTC.

The chain links TRBV6-5 to TRBJ1-4; D is undetermined. There are 13 residues in the CDR3. CDR1 and CDR2 (germline): MNHEY, SVGAGI. Trimming removed 3 bases from V and 7 bases from J, with 9 bases in between. As DNA, the CDR3 is TGTGCCAGCAGTTATTTCAAAGCTGAAAAACTGTTTTTT. Translation: CASSYFKAEKLFF.

The chain uses TRBV3-1 (or the pseudogene TRBV3-2) and TRBJ1-1; D might be TRBD1 (5 bases). CDR3 length: 14 residues. The germline CDR1 and CDR2 sequences are LGHDT and YNNKEL (reference sequence). Trimming took 5 bases from V and 5 from J, leaving 15 bases between them. The CDR3 sequence is CASSSFRERTEAFF. The CDR3 coding sequence is TGTGCCAGCAGCTCTTTCAGGGAAAGGACTGAAGCTTTCTTT.

The V gene is TRBV19, the J gene TRBJ2-2, with 7 bases that match TRBD1. This CDR3 is built from 15 residues. Germline-derived CDR1 and CDR2 are LNHDA and SQIVND (reference sequence). Trimming cost V 5 bases and J 0 bases; bases outside gene matches: 3. The CDR3 sequence: CASSPGTANTGELFF. CDR3 nucleotides: TGTGCCAGTAGTCCCGGGACAGCGAACACCGGGGAGCTGTTTTTT.

A single count supports this clone. The chain joins TRBV13 to TRBJ1-2, with D unresolved. This CDR3 is 11 amino acids long. The germline V and J ends were trimmed by 6 bases and 7 bases, with 9 bases remaining between them. Germline CDR1 PRHDT, CDR2 FYEKMQ (reference sequence). The CDR3 region is CASSSAGGYTF. The CDR3 nucleotides read TGTGCCAGCAGTTCGGCGGGTGGCTACACCTTC. The entire variable domain, with the rest obtained from reference TRBV13 and TRBJ1-2, is as follows: AAGVIQSPRHLIKEKRETATLKCYPIPRHDTVYWYQQGPGQDPQFLISFYEKMQSDKGSIPDRFSAQQFSDYHSELNMSSLELGDSALYFCASSSAGGYTFGSGTRLTVV.

This clone was detected ten times or more. The chain employs TRBV5-1 and TRBJ2-7, with a weak D call TRBD1 (6 bases). V gave up 1 base and J gave up 3 bases, with 20 bases separating them. Germline-derived CDR1 and CDR2 are SGHRS and YFSETQ. CDR3 length: 17 residues. CDR3 sequence reads: CASSLTGSHREDYEQYF. DNA for the CDR3: TGCGCCAGCAGCTTGACAGGGTCCCACCGGGAAGACTACGAGCAGTACTTC.

The rearrangement joins TRBV4-2 to TRBJ1-4; D uncertain. This CDR3 spans 11 amino acids. Germline V gene data show CDR1 as LGHNA and CDR2 as YNFKEQ. V lost 4 bases and J lost 12, with 9 bases in between. The CDR3 protein is CASSPSVQLFF. The CDR3 region has the DNA TGTGCCAGCAGCCCGAGTGTGCAACTGTTTTTT.

This clone was seen more than once but under ten times. The V and J genes are TRBV7-7 and TRBJ2-5; TRBD2 is a possible D gene (6 bases). Trimming left V 4 bases short and J 5 bases short, with 17 bases between. The CDR3 is 15 amino acids. CDR1 SSHAT and CDR2 FNYEAQ come from the germline V gene (reference sequence). The CDR3 reads CASSSQAVSGETQYF. DNA for the CDR3: TGTGCCAGCAGCTCCCAGGCCGTCAGCGGGGAGACCCAGTACTTC. The entire variable domain, with the rest obtained from reference TRBV7-7 and TRBJ2-5, is as follows: GAGVSQSPRYKVTKRGQDVTLRCDPISSHATLYWYQQALGQGPEFLTYFNYEAQPDKSGLPSDRFSAERPEGSISTLTIQRTEQRDSAMYRCASSSQAVSGETQYFGPGTRLLVL.

The chain recombines TRBV7-2 with TRBJ2-3, with 10 bases identical to TRBD2. The germline V gene has CDR1 SGHTA and CDR2 FQGNSA. CDR3 length equals 14 residues. The trim removed 4 bases at V and 6 bases at J, leaving 4 bases unmatched. The CDR3 sequence: CASSYTSGEDTQYF. In DNA, the CDR3 is TGTGCCAGCAGCTACACTAGCGGGGAGGATACGCAGTATTTT.

The chain has TRBV3-1 (or the pseudogene TRBV3-2) and TRBJ2-7; D is undetermined. The V end was cut by 2 bases, the J end by 5 bases, with 13 bases between. Per germline, CDR1 LGHDT and CDR2 YNNKEL (reference sequence). The CDR3 contains 14 residues. CDR3 residues: CASSQRPGLDEQYF. The CDR3 DNA sequence: TGTGCCAGCAGCCAACGTCCAGGTCTCGACGAGCAGTACTTC.

This clone has only a few counts. The chain joins TRBV5-6 to TRBJ2-7; D may be TRBD1 (5 bases). This CDR3 region has 14 residues. From germline, CDR1 is SGHDT and CDR2 YYEEEE. Trimming cost V 0 bases and J 3 bases, with 10 bases left between them. CDR3 protein: CASSLGQYNYEQYF. The CDR3 bases are TGTGCCAGCAGCTTGGGACAGTACAACTACGAGCAGTACTTC.